One T cell receptor (beta chain) is described in this entry. The authors' processing: By means of reference gene primer amplification, nucleated cell counts were estimated. The repertoire was sequenced with immunoSEQ multiplex PCR; TCRdb's copy has only in-frame clones and lacks some. V and J calls and clone size are as listed in that table; D and trimming were resolved from the DNA. The data contain 250,000 to 350,000 clones, around 90% of them singletons. This specimen belongs to a study of blood T cell repertoires in COVID-19. Study-wide context: Acute and convalescent COVID-19 samples came from the United States, Italy and Spain. The analysed material was cDNA or gDNA that came from T cells, B-cell-depleted T cells, or PBMCs.

Trimming removed 1 base at V and 0 bases at J, with 4 bases between. CDR3 length equals 15 residues. CDR1 is SGHTA and CDR2 is FQGNSA in the germline V gene. V usage is TRBV7-2 and J usage is TRBJ1-6; D not resolved. The sequence was obtained from a man younger than 35 with active or convalescent COVID-19. Sequenced material: peripheral blood. The CDR3 region is CASSLESSYNSPLHF. DNA of the CDR3: TGTGCCAGCAGCTTAGAGAGCTCCTATAATTCACCCCTCCACTTT.